This entry concerns a single T cell receptor (beta chain). Its target is unknown. The CDR3 has 15 amino acids. Germline CDR1 is MNHEY and CDR2 is SMNVEV (reference sequence). Trimming took 5 bases from V and 2 from J, leaving 12 bases between them. Relapse after autologous stem cell transplantation occurred in every patient, and brentuximab vedotin exposure varied. Best response was recorded as complete response, partial response or progressive disease. This record belongs to a study of PD-1 blockade in classical Hodgkin lymphoma. Broader study findings: Complete responders' baseline diversity resembled that of newly diagnosed patients. Newly diagnosed patients reportedly trailed healthy donors in baseline TCR diversity.

Produced via immunoSEQ multiplex PCR; TCRdb's table is partial and in-frame only. This sample has around 39,000 clones; approximately 82% occur once, and the top ten carry under 20%. Here the sequenced sample was peripheral blood mononuclear cells (PBMCs), taken before the second cycle of nivolumab. The rearrangement links TRBV27 to TRBJ2-2; D is unresolved. This TCR came from a human donor with classical Hodgkin lymphoma. The DNA of the CDR3 is TGTGCCAGCAGTCCCCTCCTGCGCAACACCGGGGAGCTGTTTTTT. As protein: CASSPLLRNTGELFF.